This T cell receptor (beta chain) was identified during a study of post-analysis software for immune sequencing data. Looking at the study overall: The courses of disease that were included comprised relapsing-remitting, secondary progressive and progressive-relapsing multiple sclerosis.

As regards this clonotype: Its antigen remains unidentified.

Tagging with unique molecular identifiers was a feature of the TCR beta cDNA libraries. MiXCR, run by TCRdb on the PCR reads, gives a single entry per CDR3 protein. The repertoire holds hundreds of thousands of distinct CDR3 sequences, roughly three fifths seen once, with around 11% in the top ten. Study observations and caveats: About five TRBV segments were more frequent in patients than controls; TRBV5-6, TRBV5-1 and TRBV20-1 belonged to this group.

The CDR3 spans 15 residues. Germline CDR1 is DFQATT and CDR2 is SNEGSKA (reference sequence). V was clipped by 6 bases and J by 4 bases; unmatched bases: 9. The rearrangement links TRBV20-1 to TRBJ2-3; 11 bases align to TRBD2. The clonotype was recovered from a girl aged 2 to 10 with multiple sclerosis. Sequenced material: blood. In DNA, the CDR3 is TGCAGTGCCGCCCCACTAGCGGGAGATGCAGATACGCAGTATTTT. This codes for CSAAPLAGDADTQYF.